The clone carrying this TCR beta chain was detected many times. The antigen remains undetermined. This sample is part of a study of T cells in Graves' hyperthyroidism and ophthalmopathy. It was RNA transcripts that yielded the amplified TCR beta CDR3 regions. The TCR CDR3 first-round RT-PCR relied on the HTBI primer set. Each CDR3 protein is one row after TCRdb ran MiXCR on the multiplex PCR reads. The sample comprises about 600,000 distinct CDR3 sequences, around 14% of which are singletons, and less than 9% rests with the top ten. Notes on the study in general: Also found in blood were most expanded thyroid clonotypes above 0.001.

V lost 8 bases and J lost 7, with 18 bases in between. The CDR3 has 13 amino acids. Germline loops: CDR1 SGHTA, CDR2 FQGNSA. This sequence joins TRBV7-2 and TRBJ2-7; D unresolved. The sequence was collected from a woman aged 18-35 years with Graves' ophthalmopathy. The sequenced material came from blood. The CDR3 protein is CASQEPLQREQYF. CDR3 DNA: TGTGCCAGCCAAGAACCTTTACAGAGGGAGCAGTACTTC.